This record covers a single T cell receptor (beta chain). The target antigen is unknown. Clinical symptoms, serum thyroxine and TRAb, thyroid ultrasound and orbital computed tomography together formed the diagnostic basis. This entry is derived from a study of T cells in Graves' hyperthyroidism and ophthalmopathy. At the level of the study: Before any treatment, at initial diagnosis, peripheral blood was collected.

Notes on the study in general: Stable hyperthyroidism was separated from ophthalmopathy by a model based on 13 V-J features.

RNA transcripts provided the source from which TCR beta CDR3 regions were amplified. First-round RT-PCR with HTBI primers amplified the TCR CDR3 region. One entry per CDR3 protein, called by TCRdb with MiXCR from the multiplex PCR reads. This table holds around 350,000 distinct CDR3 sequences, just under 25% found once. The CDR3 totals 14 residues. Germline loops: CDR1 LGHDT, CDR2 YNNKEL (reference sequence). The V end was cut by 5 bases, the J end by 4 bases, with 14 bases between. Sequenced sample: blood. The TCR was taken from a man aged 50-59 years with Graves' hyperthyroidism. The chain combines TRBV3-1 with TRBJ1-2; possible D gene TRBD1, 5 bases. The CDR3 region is CASSWGRALYGYTF. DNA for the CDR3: TGTGCCAGCAGCTGGGGGAGGGCGCTCTATGGCTACACCTTC.